The source of this TCR beta chain is a study of T-cell memory formation after mild COVID-19. One entry per CDR3 protein, called by TCRdb with MiXCR from the 5' RACE reads. The sample records around 450,000 distinct CDR3 sequences, 24% being singletons. The study's findings and limits: CD4+ clones that contracted lay mainly in CM and EM; CD8+ ones lay in EMRA. Cross-reactive memory apparently joined, as some responding clones appeared in pre-infection memory. Clonal second-wave expansions that peaked on day 37 had unconfirmed SARS-CoV-2 specificity.

Germline V lookup: CDR1 SEHNR, CDR2 FQNEAQ (reference sequence). The germline V and J ends were trimmed by 5 bases and 6 bases, with 16 bases remaining between them. The CDR3 is 15 residues long. At least ten counts were recorded for this clonotype. Its antigen is currently unknown. The rearrangement joins TRBV7-9 to TRBJ2-2; a possible D gene is TRBD2 (6 bases). The sequencing sample was made of PBMCs or a T cell subset sorted from them (not recorded which). This receptor was obtained from an adult woman who had mild COVID-19 (a few samples of this study predate the infection). Cell type and time point are not known. CDR3 DNA: TGTGCCAGCAGCCCCGGCACTAGCAAGGCCGGGGAGCTGTTTTTT. Translation: CASSPGTSKAGELFF.